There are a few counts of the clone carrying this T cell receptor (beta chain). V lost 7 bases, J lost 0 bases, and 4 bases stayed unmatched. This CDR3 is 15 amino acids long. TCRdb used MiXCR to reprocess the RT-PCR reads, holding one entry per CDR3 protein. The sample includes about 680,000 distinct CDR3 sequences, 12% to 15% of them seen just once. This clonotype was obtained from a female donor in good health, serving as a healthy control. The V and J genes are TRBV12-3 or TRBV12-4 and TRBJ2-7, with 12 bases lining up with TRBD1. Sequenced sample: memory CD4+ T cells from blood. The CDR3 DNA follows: TGTGCCAGCACCTCGGGACAGGGGGCCTCCTACGAGCAGTACTTC. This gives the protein CASTSGQGASYEQYF.